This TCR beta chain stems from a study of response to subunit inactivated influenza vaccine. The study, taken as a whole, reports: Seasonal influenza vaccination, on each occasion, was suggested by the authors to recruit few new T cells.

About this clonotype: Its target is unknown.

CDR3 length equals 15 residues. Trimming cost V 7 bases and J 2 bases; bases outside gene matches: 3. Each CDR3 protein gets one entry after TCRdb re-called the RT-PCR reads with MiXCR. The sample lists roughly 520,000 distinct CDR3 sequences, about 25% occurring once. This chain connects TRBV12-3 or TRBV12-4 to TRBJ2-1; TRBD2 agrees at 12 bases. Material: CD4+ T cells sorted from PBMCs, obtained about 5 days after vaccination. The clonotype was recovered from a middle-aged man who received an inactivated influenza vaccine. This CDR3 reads CASKTSGGPYNEQFF. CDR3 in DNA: TGTGCCAGCAAAACTAGCGGGGGGCCCTACAATGAGCAGTTCTTC.